These 7 T cell receptor beta chains were sequenced from one sample in a study of blood T cell repertoires in COVID-19. The repertoire was sequenced with immunoSEQ multiplex PCR; TCRdb's copy has only in-frame clones and lacks some. The profile shows about 88,000 clones, about 88% of them singletons. The sequenced sample was peripheral blood. All receptors derive from a woman at least 80 years old with acute or convalescent COVID-19.

The sample holds one count of this clone. The CDR3: CASSAPVGTGSYEQYF. The CDR3, as DNA: TGTGCCAGCAGCGCCCCCGTCGGGACAGGGTCCTACGAGCAGTACTTC. The V and J genes are TRBV9 and TRBJ2-7; TRBD1 aligns across 9 bases. CDR1 is SGDLS and CDR2 is YYNGEE in the germline V gene. The CDR3 extends over 16 amino acids. Trimming cost V 3 bases and J 1 base; bases outside gene matches: 8.

CDR3: CASSLSGTAGGELFF. The CDR3, as DNA: TGCGCCAGCAGCTTAAGCGGGACGGCTGGCGGGGAGCTGTTTTTT. The genes are TRBV5-1 and TRBJ2-2; 7 nucleotides align to TRBD2. The trim removed 2 bases at V and 7 bases at J, leaving 8 bases unmatched. CDR3 length: 15 amino acids. Looked up from germline, CDR1 is SGHRS and CDR2 is YFSETQ.

The chain is built from TRBV7-9 and TRBJ2-2; 7 nucleotides line up with TRBD1. Germline CDR1 and CDR2: SEHNR and FQNEAQ (reference sequence). The CDR3 contains 17 residues. Trimming removed 1 base from V and 5 bases from J; junction bases left unmatched: 10. As DNA, the CDR3 is TGTGCCAGCAGCTTAGTTTCCCAGGGGGAAAATACCGGGGAGCTGTTTTTT. It codes for CASSLVSQGENTGELFF.

This clone was seen just once. This chain uses TRBV3-1 (or the pseudogene TRBV3-2) with TRBJ2-7, with D unresolved. V was trimmed by 10 bases and J by 3 bases, leaving 10 bases between them. Per germline, CDR1 LGHDT and CDR2 YNNKEL (reference sequence). The CDR3 is 11 residues long. The CDR3 reads CATQSGYEQYF. The CDR3 nucleotides are TGTGCCACACAGAGTGGCTACGAGCAGTACTTC.

The chain is built from TRBV4-3 and TRBJ1-1; unclear D gene. The CDR3 length is 14 residues. V was cut by 0 bases and J by 1 base, with 6 bases left in between. The germline V gene has CDR1 LGHNA and CDR2 YSLEER. This chain's CDR3 is CASSQDGWNTEAFF. DNA of the CDR3: TGCGCCAGCAGCCAAGACGGGTGGAACACTGAAGCTTTCTTT.

The CDR3 coding sequence is TGTGCCAGTTCTGACAGGGCGAACACCGGGGAGCTGTTTTTT. Its translation is CASSDRANTGELFF. V usage is TRBV19 and J usage is TRBJ2-2; 7 positions agree with TRBD1. The CDR3 length is 14 residues. CDR1 and CDR2 (germline): LNHDA, SQIVND (reference sequence). V shed 8 bases, J shed 0 bases, and the junction held 3 bases outside the gene matches.

This chain connects TRBV5-6 to TRBJ1-1; D gene unclear. Germline V gene data show CDR1 as SGHDT and CDR2 as YYEEEE. The ends were cut back, 1 base at V and 1 base at J, with 11 bases in the middle. The CDR3 contains 15 residues. The CDR3 spells CASSLIREPNTEAFF. The CDR3 DNA follows: TGTGCCAGCAGCTTGATCCGGGAGCCGAACACTGAAGCTTTCTTT.